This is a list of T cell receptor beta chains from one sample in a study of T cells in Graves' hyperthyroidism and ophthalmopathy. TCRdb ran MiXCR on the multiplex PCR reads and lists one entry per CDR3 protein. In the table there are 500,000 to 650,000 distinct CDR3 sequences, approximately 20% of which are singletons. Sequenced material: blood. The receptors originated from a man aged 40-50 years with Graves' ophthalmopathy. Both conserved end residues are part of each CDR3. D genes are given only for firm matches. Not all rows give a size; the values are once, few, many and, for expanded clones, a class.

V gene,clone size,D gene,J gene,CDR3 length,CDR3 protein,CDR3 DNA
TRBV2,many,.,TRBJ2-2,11,CASSVPGELFF,TGTGCCAGCAGTGTCCCCGGGGAGCTGTTTTTT
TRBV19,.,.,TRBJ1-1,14,CASSMEARSTEAFF,TGTGCCAGTAGTATGGAGGCGAGGAGCACTGAAGCTTTCTTT
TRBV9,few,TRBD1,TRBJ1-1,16,CASSARQGVRNTEAFF,TGTGCCAGCAGCGCCCGTCAGGGGGTTCGGAACACTGAAGCTTTCTTT
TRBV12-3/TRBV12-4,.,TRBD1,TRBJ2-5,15,CASSRYTGEQETQYF,TGTGCCAGCAGTAGATATACAGGGGAACAAGAGACCCAGTACTTC
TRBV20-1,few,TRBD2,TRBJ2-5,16,CSARVLASGRGETQYF,TGCAGTGCTAGAGTGTTGGCTAGCGGGAGGGGAGAGACCCAGTACTTC
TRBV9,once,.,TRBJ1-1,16,CASSLNPDRTNTEAFF,TGTGCCAGCAGTCTAAATCCTGACAGGACGAACACTGAAGCTTTCTTT
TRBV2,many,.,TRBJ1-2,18,CASSESATGLIKDYGYTF,TGTGCCAGCAGTGAAAGCGCTACAGGGTTGATTAAGGACTATGGCTACACCTTC
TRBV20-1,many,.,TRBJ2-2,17,CSARDLGSVQNTGELFF,TGCAGTGCTAGAGATTTGGGGTCGGTTCAGAACACCGGGGAGCTGTTTTTT
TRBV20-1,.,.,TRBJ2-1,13,CSARGTFYNEQFF,TGCAGTGCTAGGGGGACATTCTACAATGAGCAGTTCTTC
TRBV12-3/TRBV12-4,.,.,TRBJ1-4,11,CARGKPEKLFF,TGTGCCAGAGGGAAGCCGGAAAAACTGTTTTTT
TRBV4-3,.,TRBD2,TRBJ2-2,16,CASSHLAGAGTGELFF,TGCGCCAGCAGCCATCTAGCGGGAGCCGGCACCGGGGAGCTGTTTTTT
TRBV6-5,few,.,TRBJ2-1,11,CASSYIDEQFF,TGTGCCAGCAGTTATATCGATGAGCAGTTCTTC
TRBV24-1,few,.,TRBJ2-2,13,CATSDPIRGELFF,TGTGCCACCAGTGACCCGATCCGCGGGGAGCTGTTTTTT
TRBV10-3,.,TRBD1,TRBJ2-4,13,CATGQGAKNIQYF,TGTGCCACGGGACAGGGGGCCAAAAACATTCAGTACTTC
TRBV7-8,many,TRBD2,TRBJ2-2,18,CASSRGLAGPYSTGELFF,TGTGCCAGCAGCCGGGGACTAGCGGGACCGTACTCCACCGGGGAGCTGTTTTTT
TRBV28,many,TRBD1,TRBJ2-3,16,CASSLGTGPSTDTQYF,TGTGCCAGCAGTTTAGGGACAGGTCCGAGCACAGATACGCAGTATTTT
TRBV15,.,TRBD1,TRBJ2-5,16,CATSRNMGQSKETQYF,TGTGCCACCAGCAGGAACATGGGACAGTCCAAAGAGACCCAGTACTTC
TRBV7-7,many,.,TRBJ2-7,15,CASSPEWGQPYEQYF,TGTGCTAGCAGCCCTGAATGGGGACAACCCTACGAGCAGTACTTC
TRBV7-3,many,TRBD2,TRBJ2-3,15,CASSWSGGRADTQYF,TGTGCCAGCAGCTGGTCGGGGGGTCGGGCAGATACGCAGTATTTT
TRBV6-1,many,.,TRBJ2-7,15,CASTSRDTSSYEQYF,TGTGCCAGCACCTCCCGGGACACCTCCTCCTACGAGCAGTACTTC
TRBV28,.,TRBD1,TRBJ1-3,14,CASSSGGLGNTIYF,TGTGCCAGCAGTTCAGGGGGGCTTGGAAACACCATATATTTT
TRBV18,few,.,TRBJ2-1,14,CASSPQQGRSEQFF,TGTGCCAGCTCGCCACAACAGGGCCGTAGTGAGCAGTTCTTC
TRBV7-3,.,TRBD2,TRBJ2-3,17,CASSRGTSGRVSDTQYF,TGTGCCAGCAGCCGTGGGACTAGCGGGAGGGTATCAGATACGCAGTATTTT
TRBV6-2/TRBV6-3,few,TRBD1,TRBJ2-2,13,CASRTGGPGELFF,TGTGCCAGCCGGACAGGGGGTCCCGGGGAGCTGTTTTTT
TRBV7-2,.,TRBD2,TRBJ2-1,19,CASLLPPTGTSGRGHEQFF,TGTGCCAGCCTTCTGCCCCCTACCGGGACTAGCGGGAGAGGGCATGAGCAGTTCTTC
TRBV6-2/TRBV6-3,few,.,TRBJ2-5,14,CASSYPGAQETQYF,TGTGCCAGCAGTTACCCAGGGGCCCAAGAGACCCAGTACTTC
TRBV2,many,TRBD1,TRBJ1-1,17,CASSDPYRGGMNTEAFF,TGTGCCAGCAGCGACCCCTACAGGGGCGGAATGAACACTGAAGCTTTCTTT
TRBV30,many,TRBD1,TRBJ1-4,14,CAWSSGTGNEKLFF,TGTGCCTGGAGTTCAGGGACAGGGAATGAAAAACTGTTTTTT
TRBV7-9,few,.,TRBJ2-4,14,CASSPGAVQGIQYF,TGTGCCAGCAGCCCAGGGGCAGTTCAGGGCATTCAGTACTTC
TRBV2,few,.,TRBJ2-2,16,CASRDLLTGLGGELFF,TGTGCCAGCAGGGATCTATTGACAGGTCTGGGCGGGGAGCTGTTTTTT
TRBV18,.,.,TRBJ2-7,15,CASSNRGSGLYEQYF,TGTGCCAGCTCCAACAGAGGCAGCGGGCTCTACGAGCAGTACTTC
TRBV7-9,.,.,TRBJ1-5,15,CASSLGEQPNQPQHF,TGTGCCAGCAGCTTAGGGGAGCAGCCGAATCAGCCCCAGCATTTT
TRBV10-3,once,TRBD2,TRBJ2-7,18,CAISDGGGGLAGAGEQYF,TGTGCCATCAGTGACGGGGGCGGAGGACTAGCGGGAGCGGGCGAGCAGTACTTC
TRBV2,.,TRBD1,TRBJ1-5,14,CASSGQGNNQPQHF,TGTGCCAGCAGCGGACAGGGGAACAATCAGCCCCAGCATTTT
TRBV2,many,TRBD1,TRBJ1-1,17,CASSGPRTGDVSWAAFF,TGTGCCAGCAGTGGCCCGCGGACAGGGGACGTTTCGTGGGCGGCTTTCTTT
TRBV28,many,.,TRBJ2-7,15,CASSGAGHGYHEQYF,TGTGCCAGCAGTGGGGCGGGACATGGGTATCACGAGCAGTACTTC
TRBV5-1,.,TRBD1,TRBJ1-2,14,CASSETGTNYGYTF,TGCGCCAGCAGCGAGACAGGGACCAACTATGGCTACACCTTC
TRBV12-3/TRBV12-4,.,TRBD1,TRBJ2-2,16,CANSLEGTGNTGELFF,TGTGCCAACAGTTTAGAGGGGACAGGGAACACCGGGGAGCTGTTTTTT
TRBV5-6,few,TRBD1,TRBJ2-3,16,CASSSDRGPSTDTQYF,TGTGCCAGCAGCTCCGACAGGGGACCCAGCACAGATACGCAGTATTTT
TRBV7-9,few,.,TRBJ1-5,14,CASSLEGVSQPQHF,TGTGCCAGCAGCTTAGAGGGGGTGAGTCAGCCCCAGCATTTT
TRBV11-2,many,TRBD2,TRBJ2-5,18,CASSFLREARGRQETQYF,TGTGCCAGCAGCTTCTTACGGGAGGCCCGGGGTCGCCAAGAGACCCAGTACTTC
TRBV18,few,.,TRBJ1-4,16,CASSPPNTGLGEKLFF,TGTGCCAGCTCACCACCCAACACAGGGCTGGGTGAAAAACTGTTTTTT
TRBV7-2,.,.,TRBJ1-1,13,CASSLVRYTEAFF,TGTGCCAGCAGCTTAGTGAGGTACACTGAAGCTTTCTTT
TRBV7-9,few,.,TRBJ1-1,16,CASSSVLDTSNTEAFF,TGTGCCAGCAGCTCCGTGCTTGACACATCGAACACTGAAGCTTTCTTT
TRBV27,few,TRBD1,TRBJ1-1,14,CASSPRTGYTEAFF,TGTGCCAGCAGTCCCAGGACAGGGTACACTGAAGCTTTCTTT
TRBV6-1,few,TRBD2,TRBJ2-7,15,CASSDSGLVSYEQYF,TGTGCCAGCAGTGATAGCGGGTTGGTCTCCTACGAGCAGTACTTC
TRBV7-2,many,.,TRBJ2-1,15,CASSRPGGSYNEQFF,TGTGCCAGCTCAAGACCCGGCGGCTCCTACAATGAGCAGTTCTTC